This record looks at one T cell receptor beta chain sequence and its context. Antigen unknown. These data come from a study of PD-L1 blockade in urothelial cancer. About the study: Patients previously received 0 to 3 chemotherapy regimens. Blood analysis was done at 3 weeks (second dose) and 6 weeks after treatment began.

Findings and caveats of the study: Durable-benefit patients showed greater tumor-associated blood clone expansion at 3 weeks.

Clones were sequenced by immunoSEQ multiplex PCR, and TCRdb holds only the in-frame ones, with some missing. The repertoire holds tens of thousands of clones, with over 75% as singletons. Time point: peripheral blood 6 weeks after treatment start. The sample here was PBMCs, taken around atezolizumab (anti-PD-L1) treatment. This TCR came from a man aged 45-65 years with urothelial cancer.

The CDR3 is CASSLADFVYGYTF. CDR3 bases: TGTGCCAGCAGCTTAGCGGACTTCGTCTATGGCTACACCTTC. The V call is TRBV7-9, the J call TRBJ1-2, with D unresolved. V was trimmed by 0 bases and J by 4 bases, leaving 9 bases between them. This CDR3 is built from 14 residues. The germline V gene has CDR1 SEHNR and CDR2 FQNEAQ (reference sequence).